One sample yielded the 26 T cell receptor beta chains listed below, sequenced in a study of blood T cell repertoires in COVID-19. Here immunoSEQ multiplex PCR was the method, and the copy in TCRdb shows in-frame clones only, minus some. Among 200,000 to 300,000 clones listed, 88% were seen once. The source material was PBMCs or T cells enriched from blood (not recorded which). The receptors originated from a woman aged 40 to 49 with acute COVID-19.

The chain uses TRBV2 and TRBJ2-3; TRBD2 aligns across 7 bases. Looked up from germline, CDR1 is SNHLY and CDR2 is FYNNEI. This CDR3 contains 16 residues. The V and J ends lost 5 bases and 3 bases, in that order; junction bases with no gene match: 11. CDR3 residues: CASSPPASGGTDTQYF. CDR3 bases: TGTGCCAGCAGTCCCCCGGCTAGCGGAGGGACAGATACGCAGTATTTT.

This chain's CDR3 is CASSLAVLVGDTQYF. As DNA, the CDR3 is TGTGCCAGCAGCTTAGCGGTACTCGTCGGAGATACGCAGTATTTT. This chain uses TRBV7-2 with TRBJ2-3; D is undetermined. The CDR3 is 15 amino acids. Germline CDR1 and CDR2: SGHTA and FQGNSA. Trimming shortened V by 0 bases and J by 5 bases, and 12 bases separated the two germline ends.

The gene calls are TRBV11-2 and TRBJ2-2; 12 positions match TRBD2. V shed 11 bases, J shed 2 bases, and the junction held 12 bases outside the gene matches. This CDR3 is 17 amino acids long. In germline, CDR1 is SGHAT, CDR2 FQNNGV. CDR3 in amino acids: CAVGLAGGNYNTGELFF. The CDR3 DNA sequence: TGTGCCGTGGGGCTAGCGGGGGGGAATTATAACACCGGGGAGCTGTTTTTT.

The chain has TRBV5-5 and TRBJ2-7; D perhaps matches TRBD2 (5 bases). CDR3 length: 15 amino acids. CDR1 is SGHKS, CDR2 YYEKEE, per germline (reference sequence). The V end was cut by 2 bases, the J end by 3 bases, with 15 bases between. CDR3 sequence reads: CASSFSRGLIYEQYF. CDR3 sequence (DNA): TGTGCCAGCAGCTTTAGTCGAGGGTTGATCTACGAGCAGTACTTC.

The gene calls are TRBV10-3 and TRBJ2-1; 10 bases align to TRBD1. The germline V gene has CDR1 ENHRY and CDR2 SYGVKD. The CDR3 runs 16 residues. V gave up 5 bases and J gave up 9 bases; unmatched junction bases: 13. CDR3 nucleotides: TGTGCCATCAGTTCATCCGGGACAGGGGTCGGGAGTGAGCAGTTCTTC. This codes for CAISSSGTGVGSEQFF.

The V call is TRBV5-1, the J call TRBJ1-2; 8 bases fit TRBD1. This CDR3 has 14 amino acids. Germline V gives CDR1 SGHRS, CDR2 YFSETQ. V was pared by 3 bases and J by 8 bases, with 9 bases of the junction left unmatched. The CDR3 sequence: CASSSPGQVYGYTF. Written as DNA, the CDR3 is TGCGCCAGCAGCTCTCCGGGACAGGTTTACGGCTACACCTTC.

V gene TRBV6-5 combines with J gene TRBJ1-1, with 10 bases that match TRBD1. The ends lost 8 bases at V and 3 bases at J; junction bases unmatched: 9. The CDR3 has 15 residues. CDR1 and CDR2 (germline): MNHEY, SVGAGI. This CDR3 is CASRLSGQGDTEAFF. CDR3 sequence (DNA): TGTGCCAGCCGTCTTTCTGGACAGGGGGACACTGAAGCTTTCTTT.

The chain carries TRBV9 and TRBJ1-3; 7 positions match TRBD1. The CDR3 runs 15 residues. The J segment lost 1 base and the V segment lost 4 bases, leaving 5 bases of the junction unmatched. Germline V lookup: CDR1 SGDLS, CDR2 YYNGEE. For the CDR3, the DNA is TGTGCCAGCAGCCCACAGGGGTTATCTGGAAACACCATATATTTT. Its translation is CASSPQGLSGNTIYF.

V gene TRBV19 combines with J gene TRBJ1-1, with 9 positions matching TRBD1. The CDR3 totals 14 residues. The J segment lost 2 bases and the V segment lost 11 bases, leaving 9 bases of the junction unmatched. From germline, CDR1 is LNHDA and CDR2 SQIVND (reference sequence). CDR3 nucleotide sequence: TGTGCCGGGGCTTGGGACAGGGAAAACACTGAAGCTTTCTTT. As protein: CAGAWDRENTEAFF.

This clone was recorded once. The chain links TRBV27 to TRBJ2-7, with D tentatively TRBD1 (5 bases). Germline CDR1 reads MNHEY; CDR2 reads SMNVEV (reference sequence). This CDR3 comprises 15 residues. The V end lost 6 bases, the J end lost 3 bases, and 18 bases lay between the germline ends. CDR3 loop: CASRQEGHDYYEQYV. The CDR3 nucleotides read TGTGCCAGCAGGCAAGAAGGACACGATTACTACGAGCAGTACGTC.

CDR3 loop: CASSLVGGLGYTEAFF. In DNA form, the CDR3 reads TGTGCCAGCAGCTTGGTTGGGGGCCTCGGGTACACTGAAGCTTTCTTT. The genes are TRBV5-4 and TRBJ1-1, with D perhaps TRBD1 (6 bases). Germline V gives CDR1 SGHNT, CDR2 YYREEE (reference sequence). The CDR3 runs 16 residues. With 0 bases removed from V and 3 bases from J, the gap between germline ends came to 15 bases.

The genes are TRBV7-2 and TRBJ2-3; 12 nucleotides agree with TRBD2. V dropped 1 base and J dropped 10; count of bases not matched to a gene: 9. CDR3 length: 16 residues. Germline CDR1 is SGHTA and CDR2 is FQGNSA. CDR3 region: CASSLGGASGGGAQYF. The CDR3 DNA reads as TGTGCCAGCAGCTTAGGTGGAGCTAGCGGGGGGGGAGCGCAGTATTTT. Together with reference TRBV7-2 and TRBJ2-3, the CDR3 gives the full variable domain: GAGVSQSPSNKVTEKGKDVELRCDPISGHTALYWYRQSLGQGLEFLIYFQGNSAPDKSGLPSDRFSAERTGGSVSTLTIQRTQQEDSAVYLCASSLGGASGGGAQYFGPGTRLTVL.

The V call is TRBV3-1 (or the pseudogene TRBV3-2), the J call TRBJ2-3; 7 bases align to TRBD1. Germline trimming cut 0 bases from V and 2 bases from J; bases unmatched to any gene: 11. This CDR3 region has 18 residues. The germline V gene encodes CDR1 LGHDT and CDR2 YNNKEL (reference sequence). The CDR3: CASSQDKHRDRYTDTQYF. The CDR3 region has the DNA TGTGCCAGCAGCCAAGATAAACACCGGGACAGATACACAGATACGCAGTATTTT.

V and J are TRBV11-3 and TRBJ2-3; no firm D call. Germline V gene data show CDR1 as SGHNT and CDR2 as YENEEA. The CDR3 runs 13 residues. V gave up 5 bases and J gave up 5 bases, with 11 bases separating them. This CDR3 reads CASSRNSKDTQYF. The CDR3 DNA reads TGTGCCAGCAGCCGAAACTCGAAAGATACGCAGTATTTT.

This chain links TRBV29-1 with TRBJ2-1, with 14 bases identical to TRBD2. The CDR3 contains 16 residues. CDR1 SQVTM and CDR2 ANQGSEA come from the germline V gene. J lost 0 bases, V lost 7 bases, and 5 bases had no gene match. The DNA for the CDR3 is TGCAGCGCGACTAGCGGGAGGGGTAGCTCCTACAATGAGCAGTTCTTC. This gives the protein CSATSGRGSSYNEQFF.

The chain carries TRBV19 and TRBJ2-3, with TRBD1 identical over 7 bases. Germline V gene lookup returns CDR1 LNHDA and CDR2 SQIVND (reference sequence). V gave up 7 bases and J gave up 1 base; unmatched junction bases: 8. This CDR3 comprises 15 residues. CDR3 in amino acids: CASTRQGFGTDTQYF. CDR3 DNA: TGTGCCAGTACCCGACAGGGTTTTGGCACAGATACGCAGTATTTT. The whole variable domain, filled in from reference TRBV19 and TRBJ2-3, reads DGGITQSPKYLFRKEGQNVTLSCEQNLNHDAMYWYRQDPGQGLRLIYYSQIVNDFQKGDIAEGYSVSREKKESFPLTVTSAQKNPTAFYLCASTRQGFGTDTQYFGPGTRLTVL.

The chain recombines TRBV28 with TRBJ2-7, with D maybe TRBD1 (5 bases). Between the trimmed V and J ends, which lost 4 bases and 0 bases, there was a span of 7 bases. CDR1 is MDHEN and CDR2 is SYDVKM in the germline V gene. The CDR3 is 13 amino acids. This CDR3 is CASSSGISYEQYV. For the CDR3, the DNA is TGTGCCAGCAGTTCAGGGATCTCCTACGAGCAGTACGTC.

CDR3 DNA sequence: TGTGCCAGCAGCTGGGGAGGGGCGGCCGCCAAAAACATTCAGTACTTC. Its protein product is CASSWGGAAAKNIQYF. The chain employs TRBV7-2 and TRBJ2-4; 7 nucleotides match TRBD2. The V gene end was trimmed by 4 bases and the J gene end by 1 base; junction bases not matched to a gene: 7. Germline V CDR1 and CDR2: SGHTA, FQGNSA. This CDR3 contains 16 residues.

V and J are TRBV7-2 and TRBJ1-1; TRBD1 agrees at 8 bases. The length of the CDR3 is 14 residues. Germline CDR1 and CDR2: SGHTA and FQGNSA. V trimming: 7 bases; J trimming: 1 base; junction bases outside the gene matches: 5. The CDR3 protein is CASKGGQGNTEAFF. CDR3 bases: TGTGCCAGCAAAGGTGGACAGGGGAACACTGAAGCTTTCTTT.

V gene TRBV7-4 combines with J gene TRBJ2-3; 7 nucleotides agree with TRBD2. There are 15 residues in the CDR3. With 5 bases clipped from V and 0 bases from J, the junction kept 5 bases outside the gene matches. Germline values: CDR1 SGHVT, CDR2 SQSDAQ. The CDR3 DNA reads TGTGCCAGCAGCGAGAGCGGGGAAAGCACAGATACGCAGTATTTT. Its protein is CASSESGESTDTQYF.

The rearrangement links TRBV5-1 to TRBJ2-7, with 11 nucleotides matching TRBD1. The ends lost 4 bases at V and 2 bases at J; junction bases unmatched: 5. Germline assignment: CDR1 SGHRS and CDR2 YFSETQ. This CDR3 is 15 amino acids long. CDR3 amino acids: CASSPGQGAAYEQYV. The CDR3 coding sequence is TGCGCCAGCAGCCCAGGACAGGGGGCAGCCTACGAGCAGTACGTC.

The chain combines TRBV7-8 with TRBJ2-7; 7 bases are a match to TRBD1. The CDR3 length is 15 residues. J lost 2 bases, V lost 4 bases, and 8 bases had no gene match. The V gene's germline CDR1 is SGHVS and CDR2 FQNEAQ. The CDR3 protein is CASSSGDSPTYEQYF. DNA for the CDR3: TGTGCCAGCAGCTCAGGGGACAGTCCGACCTACGAGCAGTACTTC.

The rearrangement joins TRBV12-3 or TRBV12-4 to TRBJ1-6; TRBD1 matches at 7 bases. The CDR3 covers 13 residues. V dropped 7 bases and J dropped 7; count of bases not matched to a gene: 4. The CDR3 region has the DNA TGTGCCAGCATGGCAGGGGGAAATTCACCCCTCCACTTT. This translates into CASMAGGNSPLHF.

The chain joins TRBV24-1 to TRBJ1-2; the match to TRBD1 covers 11 bases. This CDR3 spans 18 amino acids. Trimming at V came to 4 bases and at J to 4 bases, leaving 13 bases not matched to a gene. CDR1 and CDR2 (germline): KGHDR, SFDVKD. The CDR3 reads CATSDPTYRDRGVYGYTF. The DNA of the CDR3 is TGTGCCACCAGTGACCCCACATACCGGGACAGGGGGGTCTATGGCTACACCTTC.

This clone was counted a single time. CDR3 protein: CAISGPQGPEQYF. The CDR3, as DNA: TGTGCCATCAGTGGGCCCCAGGGGCCCGAGCAGTACTTC. The V and J genes are TRBV10-3 and TRBJ2-7, with a weak D call TRBD1 (6 bases). The CDR3 is 13 residues long. Germline CDR1 reads ENHRY; CDR2 reads SYGVKD. Deletions cut 4 bases from V and 6 bases from J, with 13 bases between.

V gene TRBV3-1 (or the pseudogene TRBV3-2) combines with J gene TRBJ2-1, with D perhaps matching TRBD2 (7 bases). The CDR3 totals 15 residues. V lost 0 bases and J 9 bases, leaving 15 bases between the germline ends. CDR1 is LGHDT and CDR2 is YNNKEL in the germline V gene (reference sequence). CDR3 nucleotides: TGTGCCAGCAGCCAAGAAGGGGGGGGCGGATCTGAGCAGTTCTTC. Translated: CASSQEGGGGSEQFF.